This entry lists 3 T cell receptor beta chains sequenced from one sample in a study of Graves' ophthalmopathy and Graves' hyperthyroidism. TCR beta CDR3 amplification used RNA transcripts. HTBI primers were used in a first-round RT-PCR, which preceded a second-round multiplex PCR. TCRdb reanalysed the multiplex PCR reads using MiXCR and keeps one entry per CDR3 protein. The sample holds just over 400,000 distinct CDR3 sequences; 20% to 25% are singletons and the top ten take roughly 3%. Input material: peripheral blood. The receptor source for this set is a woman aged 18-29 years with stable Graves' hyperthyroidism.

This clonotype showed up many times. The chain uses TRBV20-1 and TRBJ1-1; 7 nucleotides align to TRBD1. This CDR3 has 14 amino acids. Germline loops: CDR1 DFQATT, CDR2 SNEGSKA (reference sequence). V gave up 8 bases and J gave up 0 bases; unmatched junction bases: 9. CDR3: CSRNRGGMNTEAFF. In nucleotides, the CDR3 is TGCAGTCGAAACAGGGGAGGGATGAACACTGAAGCTTTCTTT.

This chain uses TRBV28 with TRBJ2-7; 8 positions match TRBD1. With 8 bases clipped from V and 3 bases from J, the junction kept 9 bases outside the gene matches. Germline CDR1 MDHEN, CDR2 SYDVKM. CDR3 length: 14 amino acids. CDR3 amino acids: CASRPGGDLYEQYF. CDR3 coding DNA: TGTGCCAGCCGCCCAGGGGGCGATCTCTACGAGCAGTACTTC.

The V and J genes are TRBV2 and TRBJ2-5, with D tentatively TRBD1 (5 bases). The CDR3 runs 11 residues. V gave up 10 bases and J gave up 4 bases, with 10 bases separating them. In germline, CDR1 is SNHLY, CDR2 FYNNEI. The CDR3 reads CATQGRETQYF. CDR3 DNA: TGTGCCACCCAGGGAAGAGAGACCCAGTACTTC.